One and the same sample provided the 7 T cell receptor beta chains below, sequenced in a study of human T cells and chemical hapten exposure (dated by TCRdb to about 2021). Receptors were amplified or captured by RACE. Sequencing relied on a NextSeq 500. Starting from the raw public reads, TCRdb applied fastp trimming at Q25, assembled clones with MiXCR and retained in-frame beta chains. For every CDR3 protein sequence, its rows merge into one entry that carries the most common genes and DNA. For this sample there are 33,000 or so distinct CDR3 sequences; more than 10% appear just once. Around 2% of the sample is in the top ten clones. Taken with the paper, the label for time point translates to: pre-sensitization, week 0. The treatment or condition tag for this specimen amounts to: therapeutic diphenylcyclopropenone sensitization with weekly scalp DPC. Total RNA was extracted from unfractionated whole blood that had been collected in Tempus Blood RNA tubes.

The sample here was whole blood, taken in connection with sensitization to the hapten diphenylcyclopropenone (DPC). The receptors were sampled from a middle-aged woman with alopecia areata. Some clones in this sample may be carry-over from other donors' samples.

This clonotype was seen repeatedly, ten times or more. The V gene is TRBV9, the J gene TRBJ2-1, with 9 bases lining up with TRBD2. V lost 4 bases to trimming and J lost 3 bases; unmatched junction nucleotides: 14. The CDR3 has 18 residues. CDR1 SGDLS and CDR2 YYNGEE come from the germline V gene. The CDR3, as DNA: TGTGCCAGCAGCCCCCAAGGAGGGGTAGCGGGGGACTACAATGAGCAGTTCTTC. Protein product: CASSPQGGVAGDYNEQFF.

This clonotype was counted many times. The chain links TRBV18 to TRBJ2-5, with D perhaps matching TRBD2 (5 bases). Trimming cost V 5 bases and J 5 bases, with 9 bases left between them. This CDR3 is built from 12 residues. Germline CDR1 is KGHSH and CDR2 is LQKENI. CDR3 DNA: TGTGCCAGCTCAGCTAGCTTGGAGACCCAGTACTTC. Translation: CASSASLETQYF.

Regarding this clonotype: Since a much larger clone is just one base distant, this may be a read error. V and J are TRBV11-2 and TRBJ2-5; TRBD2 is a possible D gene (5 bases). TRBJ2-1 matches the DNA end more closely, so the J call is doubtful. The CDR3 consists of 11 residues. Germline CDR1 reads SGHAT; CDR2 reads FQNNGV. This chain's CDR3 is CASSFGETQFF. The CDR3 DNA reads as TGTGCCAGCAGCTTTGGGGAGACCCAGTTCTTC.

In regard to this clonotype: A clone one base away is much larger, so this may be a read error. V and J are TRBV7-2 and TRBJ2-7; D perhaps matches TRBD2 (5 bases). CDR3 length: 15 amino acids. Deletions cut 4 bases from V and 3 bases from J, with 16 bases between. Germline V gene lookup returns CDR1 SGHTA and CDR2 FQGNSA. This chain's CDR3 is CTSSSLPGLIYEQYF. The CDR3 DNA is TGTACCAGCAGCTCGCTCCCCGGACTGATCTACGAGCAGTACTTC.

This clonotype has at least ten counts. The chain couples TRBV20-1 to TRBJ1-5; D gene uncertain. Trimming removed 2 bases from V and 3 bases from J, with 5 bases in between. The CDR3 length is 12 residues. In germline, CDR1 is DFQATT, CDR2 SNEGSKA (reference sequence). The CDR3 DNA follows: TGCAGTGCTAGACAGGTCAATCAGCCCCAGCATTTT. Protein: CSARQVNQPQHF.

The chain uses TRBV18 and TRBJ2-6; D is uncertain. The CDR3 is made up of 13 amino acids. The germline V gene has CDR1 KGHSH and CDR2 LQKENI. V was shortened by 2 bases and J by 4 bases, with 3 bases between the two germline ends. This CDR3 is CASSPGGANVLTF. CDR3 in DNA: TGTGCCAGCTCACCAGGAGGGGCCAACGTCCTGACTTTC.

This clonotype was counted at least ten times. The chain is built from TRBV2 and TRBJ2-7; D is unclear. The CDR3 spans 14 residues. Trimming shortened V by 6 bases and J by 1 base, and 13 bases separated the two germline ends. CDR1 SNHLY and CDR2 FYNNEI come from the germline V gene. The CDR3, as DNA: TGTGCCAGCAGCATCGACATTGGTTCCTACGAGCAGTACTTC. Its translation is CASSIDIGSYEQYF.